This is a list of T cell receptor beta chains from one sample in a study of OX40 agonist ivuxolimab in advanced cancers. The data were produced by immunoSEQ multiplex PCR, yet TCRdb's version contains in-frame clones alone and is incomplete. The sample has about 79,000 clones; around 90% are singletons. The sample consisted of CD4+ or CD8+ T cells sorted from blood, taken in a trial of the OX40 agonist ivuxolimab. All receptors derive from an adult with an advanced solid tumor such as melanoma, head and neck, liver or kidney cancer. Each CDR3 is given without its conserved first and last residue. Not every row has a clone size; where given, it reads once, few, many or a size class.

len: 10
v_gene: TRBV11-3
j_gene: TRBJ2-1
abundance: NA
CDR3aa: ASGPHRNEQF

len: 12
v_gene: TRBV12-5
j_gene: TRBJ2-2
abundance: NA
CDR3aa: ASGLGTVAGELF

len: 13
v_gene: TRBV9
j_gene: TRBJ2-2
abundance: NA
CDR3aa: ASSPEGALTGELF

len: 14
v_gene: TRBV18
j_gene: TRBJ2-1
abundance: NA
CDR3aa: ASSLGGLSYWNEQF

len: 12
v_gene: TRBV27
j_gene: TRBJ2-3
abundance: NA
CDR3aa: ASSSTGGGDTQY

len: 14
v_gene: TRBV2
j_gene: TRBJ2-1
abundance: NA
CDR3aa: ASSELRLAGVNEQF

len: 10
v_gene: TRBV6-6
j_gene: TRBJ1-1
abundance: NA
CDR3aa: ASSYDRGEAF

len: 12
v_gene: TRBV9
j_gene: TRBJ2-3
abundance: NA
CDR3aa: ASGRAEGTDTQY

len: 17
v_gene: TRBV7-9
j_gene: TRBJ2-4
abundance: once
CDR3aa: ASRLGVGRRTVAKNIQY

len: 13
v_gene: TRBV6-1
j_gene: TRBJ1-3
abundance: many
CDR3aa: ASPADSAAIYTIY

len: 12
v_gene: TRBV4-1
j_gene: TRBJ1-3
abundance: NA
CDR3aa: ASSQAWGENTIY

len: 16
v_gene: TRBV5-5
j_gene: TRBJ1-1
abundance: once
CDR3aa: ASSLAGQGTMRDTEAF

len: 13
v_gene: TRBV5-1
j_gene: TRBJ2-3
abundance: NA
CDR3aa: ASSLAVNAGDTQY

len: 12
v_gene: TRBV27
j_gene: TRBJ1-4
abundance: NA
CDR3aa: ASGFKVRGEKLF

len: 13
v_gene: TRBV5-1
j_gene: TRBJ1-4
abundance: NA
CDR3aa: ASSSSTGGSEKLF

len: 12
v_gene: TRBV19
j_gene: TRBJ2-3
abundance: NA
CDR3aa: ASTAGASTDTQY

len: 12
v_gene: TRBV7-8
j_gene: TRBJ2-7
abundance: many
CDR3aa: ASSFRDSSYEQY

len: 12
v_gene: TRBV10-2
j_gene: TRBJ1-3
abundance: NA
CDR3aa: ASSESVGGNTIY

len: 14
v_gene: TRBV30
j_gene: TRBJ2-7
abundance: NA
CDR3aa: ASHLPGQGPPYEQY

len: 9
v_gene: TRBV7-9
j_gene: TRBJ1-4
abundance: NA
CDR3aa: ASSLDEKLF

len: 12
v_gene: TRBV5-1
j_gene: TRBJ1-1
abundance: NA
CDR3aa: ASRDIIYSTEAF

len: 13
v_gene: TRBV5-1
j_gene: TRBJ1-1
abundance: NA
CDR3aa: ASSLEGQVNTEAF

len: 14
v_gene: TRBV15
j_gene: TRBJ2-1
abundance: NA
CDR3aa: ATSSPGRSSYNEQF

len: 11
v_gene: TRBV6-6
j_gene: TRBJ1-2
abundance: NA
CDR3aa: ASSYSTGWGYT

len: 14
v_gene: TRBV7-6
j_gene: TRBJ2-5
abundance: once
CDR3aa: ASSHRLAGGPETQY

len: 15
v_gene: TRBV7-2
j_gene: TRBJ2-2
abundance: NA
CDR3aa: ASSLVPSGIGTGELF

len: 13
v_gene: TRBV13
j_gene: TRBJ2-7
abundance: NA
CDR3aa: ASSRLTSGTYEQY

len: 13
v_gene: TRBV4-1
j_gene: TRBJ1-5
abundance: once
CDR3aa: ASSHDDRPDQPQH

len: 15
v_gene: TRBV2
j_gene: TRBJ2-5
abundance: NA
CDR3aa: ASSADKTLAVQETQY

len: 13
v_gene: TRBV18
j_gene: TRBJ2-7
abundance: NA
CDR3aa: ASSPAQGATYEQY

len: 13
v_gene: TRBV28
j_gene: TRBJ2-7
abundance: NA
CDR3aa: ASRTRTGHIDEQY

len: 13
v_gene: TRBV7-2
j_gene: TRBJ2-1
abundance: once
CDR3aa: ASSLDIGAYNEQF

len: 12
v_gene: TRBV30
j_gene: TRBJ2-7
abundance: NA
CDR3aa: AWSVGGSAYEQY

len: 11
v_gene: TRBV6-4
j_gene: TRBJ2-2
abundance: few
CDR3aa: ASSDRGTGELF

len: 11
v_gene: TRBV10-1
j_gene: TRBJ2-1
abundance: NA
CDR3aa: ASSPGVAHEQF

len: 13
v_gene: TRBV28
j_gene: TRBJ1-2
abundance: NA
CDR3aa: ASSSRQGPLYGYT

len: 16
v_gene: TRBV14
j_gene: TRBJ2-2
abundance: NA
CDR3aa: ASSQAGCGTANTGELF

len: 10
v_gene: TRBV7-9
j_gene: TRBJ2-1
abundance: NA
CDR3aa: ASSYVEIEQF

len: 12
v_gene: TRBV10-3
j_gene: TRBJ2-7
abundance: NA
CDR3aa: AISETSGSYEQY

len: 14
v_gene: TRBV25-1
j_gene: TRBJ2-3
abundance: NA
CDR3aa: ASSDLVQERTDTQY

len: 12
v_gene: TRBV5-1
j_gene: TRBJ1-1
abundance: NA
CDR3aa: ASRGSARDTEAF